These 29 T cell receptor beta chains were sequenced from one sample in a study of blood T cell repertoires in COVID-19. Assay: immunoSEQ multiplex PCR; the TCRdb copy retains only in-frame clones and omits some. Among about 100,000 clones listed, 79% were seen once. Sequencing was done on a sample of peripheral blood. These receptors came from an elderly woman with active or convalescent COVID-19.

V usage is TRBV5-4 and J usage is TRBJ2-5; 7 bases fit TRBD2. Looked up from germline, CDR1 is SGHNT and CDR2 is YYREEE (reference sequence). CDR3 length: 15 amino acids. V dropped 7 bases and J dropped 4; count of bases not matched to a gene: 13. The DNA for the CDR3 is TGTGCCAGCGGAAGTCGGGAGGTGGGTGGAGAGACCCAGTACTTC. It translates to CASGSREVGGETQYF.

The chain couples TRBV30 to TRBJ2-2, with 7 bases aligning to TRBD1. The V gene end was trimmed by 4 bases and the J gene end by 4 bases; junction bases not matched to a gene: 12. Germline V gene sequence: CDR1 GTSNPN, CDR2 SVGIG (reference sequence). This CDR3 is 16 amino acids long. CDR3 loop: CAWKTTTGATTGELFF. CDR3 in DNA: TGTGCCTGGAAAACCACAACAGGGGCTACCACCGGGGAGCTGTTTTTT.

The rearrangement uses TRBV10-3 and TRBJ1-2; no firm D call. V was clipped by 6 bases and J by 7 bases, with 18 bases between them. The CDR3 loop spans 14 amino acids. Per the germline V gene, CDR1 is ENHRY and CDR2 is SYGVKD. The CDR3 here is CAIRMDLTTGGYTF. The CDR3 DNA reads TGTGCCATCAGAATGGACTTAACCACCGGTGGCTACACCTTC.

Here the CDR3 DNA reads TGTGCCAGCTCACCACCCGGAGCGGGAACGATTCCGAATGAGCAGTTCTTC. Its protein is CASSPPGAGTIPNEQFF. The chain is built from TRBV18 and TRBJ2-1; 7 bases match TRBD2. The length of the CDR3 is 17 residues. With V trimmed by 0 bases and J by 7 bases, 12 bases remained unmatched. The germline V gene encodes CDR1 KGHSH and CDR2 LQKENI.

The chain recombines TRBV19 with TRBJ1-4; possible D gene TRBD1, 5 bases. The germline V gene encodes CDR1 LNHDA and CDR2 SQIVND (reference sequence). Deletions cut 11 bases from V and 4 bases from J, with 11 bases between. The CDR3 consists of 12 residues. The chain's CDR3 is CAGALDNEKLFF. CDR3 nucleotides: TGTGCCGGGGCGCTAGATAATGAAAAACTGTTTTTT.

This rearrangement joins TRBV19 to TRBJ1-5; 12 bases map to TRBD1. The CDR3 runs 14 residues. CDR1 and CDR2 (germline): LNHDA, SQIVND (reference sequence). Losses at the gene ends were 6 bases for V and 7 bases for J; bases not matched to a gene: 4. As DNA, the CDR3 is TGTGCCAGTAGGGGGACAGGGGGCCGGCAGCCCCAGCATTTT. It is translated as CASRGTGGRQPQHF.

The chain employs TRBV14 and TRBJ2-1; TRBD2 aligns across 7 bases. The germline gives CDR1 SGHDN, CDR2 FVKESK. The CDR3 has 16 amino acids. Germline trimming cut 1 base from V and 2 bases from J; bases unmatched to any gene: 5. The CDR3, as DNA: TGTGCCAGCAGCCAAGTCGCGGGAGTCACCTACAATGAGCAGTTCTTC. This sequence encodes CASSQVAGVTYNEQFF.

The V call is TRBV7-9, the J call TRBJ2-3, with 11 bases matching TRBD2. Germline CDR1 and CDR2: SEHNR and FQNEAQ (reference sequence). V lost 3 bases and J lost 5; bases outside the gene matches: 4. The CDR3 is 15 residues long. CDR3 DNA sequence: TGTGCCAGCAGCTTCCTAGCGGGAGGAGTAGATACGCAGTATTTT. Translated, it gives CASSFLAGGVDTQYF.

The chain has TRBV19 and TRBJ2-1; 7 bases agree with TRBD2. After removal of 4 bases from V and 7 bases from J, the junction contained 4 bases not matched to a gene. Germline loops: CDR1 LNHDA, CDR2 SQIVND (reference sequence). The CDR3 loop spans 13 amino acids. The CDR3 DNA reads as TGTGCCAGTAGTAGGGGGGGACGTAATGAGCAGTTCTTC. Amino acid sequence: CASSRGGRNEQFF.

This clone is a singleton in its sample. At one end the junction does not follow the germline gene, possibly because of a read error. V usage is TRBV6-4 and J usage is TRBJ2-7; 8 bases are a match to TRBD2. Germline V gene lookup returns CDR1 MRHNA and CDR2 SNTAGT. The CDR3 is made up of 10 amino acids. DNA for the CDR3: TGTGCCAGCAGCGCTCCGGGAGGGAACTTC. The encoded protein is CASSAPGGNF.

This clone has more than one count but fewer than ten. This chain's CDR3 is CASSESGQHYGYTF. CDR3 nucleotide sequence: TGTGCCAGCAGTGAATCGGGACAGCACTATGGCTACACCTTC. V gene TRBV6-1 combines with J gene TRBJ1-2, with 7 bases lining up with TRBD1. The CDR3 extends over 14 amino acids. Germline CDR1 is MNHNS and CDR2 is SASEGT. The trim removed 2 bases at V and 3 bases at J, leaving 3 bases unmatched.

The chain uses TRBV7-9 and TRBJ1-2, with D maybe TRBD1 (6 bases). V was shortened by 1 base and J by 8 bases, with 8 bases between the two germline ends. CDR1 is SEHNR and CDR2 is FQNEAQ in the germline V gene (reference sequence). The CDR3 consists of 12 residues. Here the CDR3 DNA reads TGTGCCAGCAGCTTAGAGGGGGTAGGCTACACCTTC. Translated: CASSLEGVGYTF.

The gene calls are TRBV4-3 and TRBJ2-1; 10 nucleotides match TRBD2. Trimming at V came to 1 base and at J to 7 bases, leaving 4 bases not matched to a gene. Germline-derived CDR1 and CDR2 are LGHNA and YSLEER. The CDR3 is made up of 15 amino acids. The CDR3 is CASSQGSGRWNEQFF. Here the CDR3 DNA reads TGCGCCAGCAGCCAAGGTAGCGGGAGGTGGAATGAGCAGTTCTTC.

This chain uses TRBV7-3 with TRBJ1-2; 7 bases are shared with TRBD1. The germline V gene encodes CDR1 SGHTA and CDR2 FQGTGA. With 5 bases clipped from V and 13 bases from J, the junction kept 13 bases outside the gene matches. CDR3 length equals 13 residues. The CDR3 spells CASSPRQGRELTF. In nucleotides, the CDR3 is TGTGCCAGCAGCCCACGACAGGGTAGGGAGCTCACCTTC.

The rearrangement uses TRBV4-1 and TRBJ1-5; D is undetermined. The germline V and J ends were trimmed by 0 bases and 8 bases, with 11 bases remaining between them. CDR1 is MGHRA, CDR2 YSYEKL, per germline. The CDR3 length is 14 residues. CDR3: CASSQERGREPQHF. CDR3 sequence (DNA): TGCGCCAGCAGCCAAGAAAGAGGGAGGGAGCCCCAGCATTTT.

V usage is TRBV5-1 and J usage is TRBJ1-1; TRBD1 aligns across 9 bases. This CDR3 is 15 amino acids long. With V trimmed by 4 bases and J by 1 base, 5 bases remained unmatched. Germline lookup yields CDR1 SGHRS and CDR2 YFSETQ. CDR3 DNA: TGCGCCAGCAGCCTCGACAGGGGGACGAACACTGAAGCTTTCTTT. Its protein product is CASSLDRGTNTEAFF.

This chain connects TRBV27 to TRBJ2-1; 9 bases fit TRBD2. The CDR3 runs to 17 residues. Germline V gene data show CDR1 as MNHEY and CDR2 as SMNVEV (reference sequence). V shed 5 bases and J 7 bases; nucleotides not matched to a gene: 15. For the CDR3, the DNA is TGTGCCAGCAGTCCCTCGGGGCGGGAGGGCCGAACGAATGAGCAGTTCTTC. It translates to CASSPSGREGRTNEQFF.

The rearrangement joins TRBV4-3 to TRBJ1-3, with D possibly being TRBD1 (5 bases). The CDR3 runs to 16 residues. The V gene lost 3 bases and the J gene lost 3 bases, with 15 bases spanning the gap. The V gene's germline CDR1 is LGHNA and CDR2 YSLEER. The CDR3 spells CASSQTGAGYGNTIYF. Written as DNA, the CDR3 is TGCGCCAGCAGCCAGACGGGCGCAGGGTATGGAAACACCATATATTTT.

This clone was detected a few times. V gene TRBV10-3 combines with J gene TRBJ2-1; 11 bases match TRBD2. Per germline, CDR1 ENHRY and CDR2 SYGVKD. The V gene end was trimmed by 10 bases and the J gene end by 4 bases; junction bases not matched to a gene: 9. The CDR3 is made up of 15 amino acids. The DNA for the CDR3 is TGTGCCACGGACCCGGGGACTAGCGGTTACAATGAGCAGTTCTTC. It encodes CATDPGTSGYNEQFF.

The chain employs TRBV4-1 and TRBJ2-3, with 14 bases matching TRBD2. CDR1 is MGHRA, CDR2 YSYEKL, per germline. The CDR3 is 16 amino acids. Germline trimming cut 4 bases from V and 6 bases from J; bases unmatched to any gene: 6. The DNA for the CDR3 is TGCGCCAGCAGCCTGGGACTAGCGGGAGTTCGGGATACGCAGTATTTT. Amino acid sequence: CASSLGLAGVRDTQYF.

The genes are TRBV6-5 and TRBJ1-5, with 7 bases aligning to TRBD1. This CDR3 spans 15 amino acids. CDR1 is MNHEY and CDR2 is SVGAGI in the germline V gene. Germline trimming cut 7 bases from V and 11 bases from J; bases unmatched to any gene: 17. Here the CDR3 DNA reads TGTGCCAGCATCACGACAGGGCCCGGGGGATGGGCCCAGCATTTT. Its translation: CASITTGPGGWAQHF.

A note on this clone: One end of the junction varies from germline; a read error may be responsible. Other nucleotide sequences in the sample specify the same CDR3. The rearrangement joins TRBV5-1 to TRBJ2-5; D might be TRBD2 (7 bases). In germline, CDR1 is SGHRS, CDR2 YFSETQ. The CDR3 loop spans 14 amino acids. This chain's CDR3 is CASSLGGPQETQYF. Written as DNA, the CDR3 is TGTGCCAGCAGCTTGGGGGGGCCTCAAGAGACCCAGTACTTC.

The rearrangement uses TRBV5-4 and TRBJ2-5, with TRBD1 matching over 9 bases. The CDR3 spans 15 residues. J gave up 2 bases and V 4 bases, and 6 bases lay outside the gene matches. The V gene's germline CDR1 is SGHNT and CDR2 YYREEE (reference sequence). For the CDR3, the DNA is TGTGCCAGCAGCGCCCCCGGGACAGGGCAAGAGACCCAGTACTTC. Residues: CASSAPGTGQETQYF.

The genes are TRBV4-2 and TRBJ2-5; 10 nucleotides match TRBD2. CDR3 size: 16 residues. The V gene end was trimmed by 1 base and the J gene end by 4 bases; junction bases not matched to a gene: 6. The V gene's germline CDR1 is LGHNA and CDR2 YNFKEQ. CDR3 sequence: CASSQVQASGGETQYF. Written as DNA, the CDR3 is TGTGCCAGCAGCCAAGTTCAGGCTAGCGGGGGAGAGACCCAGTACTTC.

In nucleotides, the CDR3 is TGTGCCAGCAGCGAACAGAGTACGGGATACAATGAGCAGTTCTTC. As protein: CASSEQSTGYNEQFF. The V gene is TRBV9, the J gene TRBJ2-1, with D perhaps TRBD2 (5 bases). CDR1 SGDLS and CDR2 YYNGEE come from the germline V gene. Trimming took off 3 bases at V and 4 bases at J, with 14 bases between the two ends. CDR3 length: 15 residues.

The CDR3: CASSLPLTHYGYTF. The CDR3 DNA sequence: TGTGCCAGCAGTCTGCCGCTCACACACTATGGCTACACCTTC. J is TRBJ1-2 and V is TRBV27; D gene unclear. Trimming cost V 5 bases and J 3 bases, with 13 bases left between them. The CDR3 is made up of 14 amino acids. The germline gives CDR1 MNHEY, CDR2 SMNVEV (reference sequence).

The chain is built from TRBV5-8 and TRBJ1-5; weak D call: TRBD1 (6 bases). Germline CDR1 reads SGHTS; CDR2 reads YDEGEE. The CDR3 loop spans 14 amino acids. Trimming took off 5 bases at V and 0 bases at J, with 9 bases between the two ends. The CDR3: CASSGQNSNQPQHF. CDR3 sequence (DNA): TGTGCCAGCAGTGGACAGAATAGCAATCAGCCCCAGCATTTT.

The CDR3 region is CASSLESSGSTGANVLTF. The CDR3 coding sequence is TGTGCCAGCAGCTTAGAGTCTAGCGGGAGCACAGGGGCCAACGTCCTGACTTTC. The chain combines TRBV7-3 with TRBJ2-6, with 10 bases identical to TRBD2. The CDR3 is 18 residues long. With V trimmed by 2 bases and J by 4 bases, 8 bases remained unmatched. Germline V lookup: CDR1 SGHTA, CDR2 FQGTGA.

The rearrangement uses TRBV7-8 and TRBJ2-3; unclear D gene. The CDR3 consists of 15 residues. Looked up from germline, CDR1 is SGHVS and CDR2 is FQNEAQ. Trimming removed 0 bases from V and 4 bases from J, with 11 bases in between. The CDR3 here is CASSLAVSSADTQYF. The CDR3 DNA sequence: TGTGCCAGCAGCTTAGCGGTCTCAAGCGCAGATACGCAGTATTTT.